This T cell receptor beta chain was recorded in a study of blood T cell repertoires in COVID-19. Turning to the study itself: From T cells, B-cell-depleted T cells, or PBMCs came the material, which was cDNA or gDNA.

This CDR3 is 14 amino acids long. V lost 1 base, J lost 8 bases, and 14 bases lay in between. Germline lookup yields CDR1 SGHDN and CDR2 FVKESK. This clone occurred a few times. As handled by the study authors: Amplification with reference gene primers provided the estimates of nucleated cell counts. The method was immunoSEQ multiplex PCR; TCRdb's version includes in-frame clones alone and lacks a portion of them. V and J calls plus clone size are reproduced from that table; the DNA served to infer D and trimming. The sample yields roughly 150,000 clones, roughly 82% seen once. V usage is TRBV14 and J usage is TRBJ1-1, with D unresolved. The receptor was isolated from a woman aged 50 to 60 in a cohort sampled during active or convalescent COVID-19. The specimen sequenced was peripheral blood. CDR3 sequence (DNA): TGTGCCAGCAGCCAAGTCGGAGTAGTAGAGGAAGCTTTCTTT. Protein: CASSQVGVVEEAFF.